This T cell receptor (beta chain) was recorded in a study of cytomegalovirus exposure and HLA in healthy donors. Study context: T cells numbering around 190 million yielded approximately 120 million unique TCR beta sequences in an earlier analysis. Regarding the study as a whole: Later examination showed HLA-associated TCR beta chains had greater clonal expansion than equally common others. Association of a missense DCLRE1C variant with TCR beta V- and J-gene trimming was reported in a later analysis.

This clone was recorded once. No antigen is known for it. V was trimmed by 4 bases and J by 9 bases, leaving 14 bases between them. This CDR3 is built from 14 residues. Germline V gene lookup returns CDR1 SGDLS and CDR2 YYNGEE. The PCR made use of 60 Vbeta and 13 Jbeta primers. Profiled with immunoSEQ multiplex PCR; TCRdb holds only in-frame clones, not every one. This sample has around 210,000 clones, with about 77% found just once. J is TRBJ1-6 and V is TRBV9; TRBD1 might be the D (6 bases). The TCR was taken from a woman aged 25 to 39 in good health and CMV-seronegative. Material for sequencing was PBMCs. CDR3 loop: CASSIREGGSPLHF. CDR3 DNA: TGTGCCAGCAGCATCCGGGAGGGGGGTTCACCCCTCCACTTT. Using reference TRBV9 and TRBJ1-6 for the parts outside the CDR3, the full variable domain is DSGVTQTPKHLITATGQRVTLRCSPRSGDLSVYWYQQSLDQGLQFLIQYYNGEERAKGNILERFSAQQFPDLHSELNLSSLELGDSALYFCASSIREGGSPLHFGNGTRLTVT.